The clone carrying this T cell receptor beta chain occurred a few times. TCRdb reprocessed the PCR reads via MiXCR and lists one record per CDR3 protein. The sample shows some 20,000 distinct CDR3 sequences, roughly 50% of them seen only once. The sample comes from a study of CD4 and CD8 cells across lung adenocarcinoma regions. Localized lung adenocarcinoma, a non-small cell lung cancer, affected the donors. Germline-derived CDR1 and CDR2 are WNHNN and SYGVQD (reference sequence). The length of the CDR3 is 14 residues. Between the trimmed V and J ends, which lost 0 bases and 5 bases, there was a span of 10 bases.

This TCR derives from a male donor with lung adenocarcinoma. The CD4 and CD8 labels of this study may be unreliable. This chain joins TRBV10-1 and TRBJ2-5, with D possibly matching TRBD2 (5 bases). The sequenced material came from CD4+ T cells from the margin of a lung tumor. The CDR3 DNA reads TGCGCCAGCAGTGAGTCCGGGGATACCGAGACCCAGTACTTC. Amino acids: CASSESGDTETQYF.